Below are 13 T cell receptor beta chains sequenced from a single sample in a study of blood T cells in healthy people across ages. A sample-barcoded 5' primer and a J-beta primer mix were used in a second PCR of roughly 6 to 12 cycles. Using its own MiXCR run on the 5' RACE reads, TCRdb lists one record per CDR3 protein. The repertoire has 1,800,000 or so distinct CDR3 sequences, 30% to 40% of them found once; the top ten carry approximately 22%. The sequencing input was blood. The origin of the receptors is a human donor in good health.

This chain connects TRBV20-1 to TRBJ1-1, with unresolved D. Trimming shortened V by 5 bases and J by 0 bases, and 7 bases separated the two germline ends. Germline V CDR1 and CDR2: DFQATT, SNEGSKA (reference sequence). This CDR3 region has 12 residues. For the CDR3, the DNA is TGCAGTGCTTCTGGATTGAACACTGAAGCTTTCTTT. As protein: CSASGLNTEAFF.

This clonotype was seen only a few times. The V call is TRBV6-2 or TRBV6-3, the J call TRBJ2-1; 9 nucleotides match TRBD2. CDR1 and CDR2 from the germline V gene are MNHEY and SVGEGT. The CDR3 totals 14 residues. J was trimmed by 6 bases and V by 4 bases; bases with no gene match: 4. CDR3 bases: TGTGCCAGCAGTTGGGGACTAGCCCCCAATGAGCAGTTCTTC. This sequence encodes CASSWGLAPNEQFF.

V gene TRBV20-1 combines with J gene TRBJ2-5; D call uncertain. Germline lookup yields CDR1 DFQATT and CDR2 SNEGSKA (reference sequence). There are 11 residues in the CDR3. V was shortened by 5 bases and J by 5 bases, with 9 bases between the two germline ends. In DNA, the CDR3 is TGCAGTGCTTACCAATTCGAGACCCAGTACTTC. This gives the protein CSAYQFETQYF.

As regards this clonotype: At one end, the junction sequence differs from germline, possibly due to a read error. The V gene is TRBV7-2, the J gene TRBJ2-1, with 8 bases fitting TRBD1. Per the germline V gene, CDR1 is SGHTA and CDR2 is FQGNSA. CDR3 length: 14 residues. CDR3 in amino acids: CASSFTGGYNGQFF. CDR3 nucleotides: TGTGCCAGCAGCTTTACAGGGGGTTACAATGGGCAGTTCTTC.

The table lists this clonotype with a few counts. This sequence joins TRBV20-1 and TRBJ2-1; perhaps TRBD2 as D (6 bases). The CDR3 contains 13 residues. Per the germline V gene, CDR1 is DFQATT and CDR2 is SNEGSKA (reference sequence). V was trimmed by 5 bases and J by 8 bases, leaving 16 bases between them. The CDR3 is CSAVSGGSDEQFF. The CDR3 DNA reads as TGCAGTGCTGTGAGCGGAGGGTCTGATGAGCAGTTCTTC.

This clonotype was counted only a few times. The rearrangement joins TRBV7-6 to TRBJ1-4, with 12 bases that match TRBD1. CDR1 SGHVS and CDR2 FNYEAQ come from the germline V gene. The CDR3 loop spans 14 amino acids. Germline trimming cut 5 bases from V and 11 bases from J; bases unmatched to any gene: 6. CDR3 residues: CASSPGTGGLKLFF. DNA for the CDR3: TGTGCCAGCAGCCCTGGGACAGGGGGCCTCAAACTGTTTTTT.

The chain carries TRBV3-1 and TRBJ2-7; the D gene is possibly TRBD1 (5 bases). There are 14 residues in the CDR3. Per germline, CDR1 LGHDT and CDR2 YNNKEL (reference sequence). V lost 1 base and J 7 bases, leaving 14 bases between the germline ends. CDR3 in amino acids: CASSQVLRAREQYF. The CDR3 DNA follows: TGTGCCAGCAGCCAAGTACTCAGGGCGAGGGAGCAGTACTTC.

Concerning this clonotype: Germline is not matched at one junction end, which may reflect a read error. The CDR3 DNA reads as TGTGTCAGCAGCCCAGGGGACGCCCGGTGGGCTTTCTTT. It encodes CVSSPGDARWAFF. The chain recombines TRBV3-1 with TRBJ1-1, with TRBD1 as a possible D gene (6 bases). The CDR3 is 13 amino acids. Germline loops: CDR1 LGHDT, CDR2 YNNKEL (reference sequence).

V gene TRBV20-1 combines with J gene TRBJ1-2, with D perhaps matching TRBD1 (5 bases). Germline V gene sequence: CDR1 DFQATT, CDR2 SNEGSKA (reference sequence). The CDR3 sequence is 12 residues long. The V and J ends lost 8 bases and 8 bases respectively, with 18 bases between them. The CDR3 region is CSPKGDVGGYTF. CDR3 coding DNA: TGCAGTCCGAAAGGGGACGTGGGGGGCTACACCTTC.

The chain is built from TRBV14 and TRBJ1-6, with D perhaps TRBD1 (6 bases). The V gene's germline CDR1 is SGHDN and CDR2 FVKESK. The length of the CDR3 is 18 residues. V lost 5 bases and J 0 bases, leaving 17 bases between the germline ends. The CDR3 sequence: CASSKGQSRSSYNSPLHF. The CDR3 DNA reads TGTGCCAGCAGCAAAGGACAGTCCAGGAGCTCCTATAATTCACCCCTCCACTTT.

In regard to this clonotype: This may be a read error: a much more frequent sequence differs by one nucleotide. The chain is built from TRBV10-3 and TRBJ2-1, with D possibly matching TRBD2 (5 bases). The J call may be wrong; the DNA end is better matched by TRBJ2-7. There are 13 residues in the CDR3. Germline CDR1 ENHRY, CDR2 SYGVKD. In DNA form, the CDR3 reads TGTGCCATCAGTGACGGACTCTACAATGAGCAGTACTTC. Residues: CAISDGLYNEQYF.

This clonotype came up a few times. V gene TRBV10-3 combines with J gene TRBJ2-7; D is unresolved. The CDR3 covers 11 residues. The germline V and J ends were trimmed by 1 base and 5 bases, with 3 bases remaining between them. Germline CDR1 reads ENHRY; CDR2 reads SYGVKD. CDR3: CAISEFDEQYF. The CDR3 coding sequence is TGTGCCATCAGTGAGTTCGACGAGCAGTACTTC.

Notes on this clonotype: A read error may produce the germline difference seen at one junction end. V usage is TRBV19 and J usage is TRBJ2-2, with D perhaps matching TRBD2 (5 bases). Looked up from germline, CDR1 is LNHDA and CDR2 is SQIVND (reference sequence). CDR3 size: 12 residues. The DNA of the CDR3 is TGTGCCAGTAGCGAGTCCCCCGGGGAGCCGTTTTTT. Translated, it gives CASSESPGEPFF.